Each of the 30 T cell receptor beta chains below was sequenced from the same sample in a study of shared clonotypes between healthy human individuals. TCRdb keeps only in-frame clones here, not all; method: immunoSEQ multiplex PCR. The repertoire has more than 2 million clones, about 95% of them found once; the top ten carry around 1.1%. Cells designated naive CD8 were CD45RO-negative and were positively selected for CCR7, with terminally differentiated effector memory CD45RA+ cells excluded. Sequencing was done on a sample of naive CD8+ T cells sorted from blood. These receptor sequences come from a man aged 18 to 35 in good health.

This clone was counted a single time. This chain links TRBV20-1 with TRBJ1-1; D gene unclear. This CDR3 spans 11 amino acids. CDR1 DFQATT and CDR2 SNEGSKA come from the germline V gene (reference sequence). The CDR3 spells CGALPLTEAFF. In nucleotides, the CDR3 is TGCGGCGCGCTTCCTTTAACTGAAGCTTTCTTT.

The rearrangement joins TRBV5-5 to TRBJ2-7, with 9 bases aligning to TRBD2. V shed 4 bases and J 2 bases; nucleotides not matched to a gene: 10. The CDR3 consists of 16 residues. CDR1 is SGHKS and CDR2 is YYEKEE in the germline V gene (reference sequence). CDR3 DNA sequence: TGTGCCAGCAGCAGTACGTGGACTAGCGTTCCCTACGAGCAGTACTTC. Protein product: CASSSTWTSVPYEQYF.

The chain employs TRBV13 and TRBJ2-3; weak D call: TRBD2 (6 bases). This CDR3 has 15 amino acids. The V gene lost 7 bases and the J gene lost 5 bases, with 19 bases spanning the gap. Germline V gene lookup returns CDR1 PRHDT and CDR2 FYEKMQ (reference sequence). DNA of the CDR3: TGTGCCAGCACCATACTGGGGGGTGGTTTAGATACGCAGTATTTT. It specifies CASTILGGGLDTQYF.

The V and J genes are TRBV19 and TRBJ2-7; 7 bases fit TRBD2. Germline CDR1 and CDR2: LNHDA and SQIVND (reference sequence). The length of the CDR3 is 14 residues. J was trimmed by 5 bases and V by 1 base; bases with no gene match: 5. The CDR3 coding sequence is TGTGCCAGTAGTATAGGGGCGGGAGAAGACGAGCAGTACTTC. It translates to CASSIGAGEDEQYF.

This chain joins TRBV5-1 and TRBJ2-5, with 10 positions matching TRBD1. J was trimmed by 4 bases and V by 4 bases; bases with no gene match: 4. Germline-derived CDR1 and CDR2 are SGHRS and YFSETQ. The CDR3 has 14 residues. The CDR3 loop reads CASSPGQGVETQYF. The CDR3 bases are TGCGCCAGCAGCCCCGGACAGGGGGTAGAGACCCAGTACTTC.

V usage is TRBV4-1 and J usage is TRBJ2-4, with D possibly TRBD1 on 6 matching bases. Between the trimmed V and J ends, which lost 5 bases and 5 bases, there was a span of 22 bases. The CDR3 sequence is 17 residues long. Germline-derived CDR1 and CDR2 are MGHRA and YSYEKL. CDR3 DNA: TGCGCCAGCAGCACTCCTCCGACAGGTTTCTACGAAAACATTCAGTACTTC. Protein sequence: CASSTPPTGFYENIQYF.

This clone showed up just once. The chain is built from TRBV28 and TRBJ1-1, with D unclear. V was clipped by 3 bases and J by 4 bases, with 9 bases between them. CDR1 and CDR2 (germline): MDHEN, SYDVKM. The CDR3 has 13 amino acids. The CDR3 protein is CASSLTDGTEAFF. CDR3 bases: TGTGCCAGCAGTTTGACCGACGGCACTGAAGCTTTCTTT.

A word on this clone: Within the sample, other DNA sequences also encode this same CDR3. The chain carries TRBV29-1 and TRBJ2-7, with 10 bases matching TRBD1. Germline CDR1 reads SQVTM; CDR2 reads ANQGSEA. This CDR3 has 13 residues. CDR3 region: CSAGTGVGYEQYF. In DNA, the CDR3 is TGCAGTGCCGGGACAGGGGTTGGTTACGAGCAGTACTTC.

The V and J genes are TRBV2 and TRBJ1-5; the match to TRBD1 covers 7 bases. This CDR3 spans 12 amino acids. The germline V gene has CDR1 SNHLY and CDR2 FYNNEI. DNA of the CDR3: TGTGCTACAGGGGTTAGCAATCAGCCCCAGCATTTT. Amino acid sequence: CATGVSNQPQHF.

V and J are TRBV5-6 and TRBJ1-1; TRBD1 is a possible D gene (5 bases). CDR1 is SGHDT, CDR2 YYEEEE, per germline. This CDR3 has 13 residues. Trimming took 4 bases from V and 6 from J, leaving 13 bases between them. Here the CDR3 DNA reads TGTGCCAGCAGCCCTGGGGCCCTCGCTGAAGCTTTCTTT. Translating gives CASSPGALAEAFF.

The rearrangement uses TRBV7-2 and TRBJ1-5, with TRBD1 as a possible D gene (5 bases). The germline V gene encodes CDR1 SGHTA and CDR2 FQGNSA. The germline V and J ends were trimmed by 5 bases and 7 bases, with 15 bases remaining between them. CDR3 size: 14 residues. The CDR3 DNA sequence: TGTGCCAGCAGCATCCTGGGGGGTAACCAGCCCCAGCATTTT. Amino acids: CASSILGGNQPQHF.

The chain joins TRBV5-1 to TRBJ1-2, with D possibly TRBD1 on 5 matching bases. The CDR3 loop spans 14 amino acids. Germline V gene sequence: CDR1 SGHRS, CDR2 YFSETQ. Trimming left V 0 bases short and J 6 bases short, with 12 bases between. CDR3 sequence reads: CASSLEGTLHGYTF. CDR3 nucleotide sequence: TGCGCCAGCAGCTTGGAAGGGACTCTTCATGGCTACACCTTC.

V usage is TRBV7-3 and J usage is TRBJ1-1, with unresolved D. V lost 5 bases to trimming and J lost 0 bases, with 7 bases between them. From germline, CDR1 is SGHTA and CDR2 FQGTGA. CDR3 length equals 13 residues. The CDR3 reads CASSNGLNTEAFF. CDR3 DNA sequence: TGTGCCAGCAGCAATGGCTTGAACACTGAAGCTTTCTTT.

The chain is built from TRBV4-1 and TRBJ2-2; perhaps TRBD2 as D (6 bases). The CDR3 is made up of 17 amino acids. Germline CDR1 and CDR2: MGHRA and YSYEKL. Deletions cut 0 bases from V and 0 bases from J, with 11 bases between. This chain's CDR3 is CASSQDRGGTNTGELFF. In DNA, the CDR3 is TGCGCCAGCAGCCAAGATAGAGGCGGGACGAACACCGGGGAGCTGTTTTTT.

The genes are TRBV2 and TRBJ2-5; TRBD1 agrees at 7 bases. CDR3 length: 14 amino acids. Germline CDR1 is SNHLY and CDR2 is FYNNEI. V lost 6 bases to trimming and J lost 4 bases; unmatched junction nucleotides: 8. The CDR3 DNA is TGTGCCAGCAGCCCTTCACAGGGGCCAGAGACCCAGTACTTC. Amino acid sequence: CASSPSQGPETQYF. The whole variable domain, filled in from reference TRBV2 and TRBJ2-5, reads EPEVTQTPSHQVTQMGQEVILRCVPISNHLYFYWYRQILGQKVEFLVSFYNNEISEKSEIFDDQFSVERPDGSNFTLKIRSTKLEDSAMYFCASSPSQGPETQYFGPGTRLLVL.

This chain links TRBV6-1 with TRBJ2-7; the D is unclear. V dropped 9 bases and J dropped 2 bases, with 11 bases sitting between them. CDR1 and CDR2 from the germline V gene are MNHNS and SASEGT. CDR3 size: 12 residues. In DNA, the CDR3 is TGTGCCAGTAAATCCTTTACCTACGAGCAGTACTTC. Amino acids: CASKSFTYEQYF.

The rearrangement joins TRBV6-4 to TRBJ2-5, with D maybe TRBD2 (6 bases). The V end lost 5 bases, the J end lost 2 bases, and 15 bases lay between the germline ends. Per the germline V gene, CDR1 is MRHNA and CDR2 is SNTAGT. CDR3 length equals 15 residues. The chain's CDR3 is CASSTGRAGQETQYF. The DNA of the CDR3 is TGTGCCAGCAGTACCGGCCGGGCGGGGCAAGAGACCCAGTACTTC.

The CDR3 region has the DNA TGTGCCAGCAGCGACGGCGGGACAGGGTTCGGAAACACCATATATTTT. Residues: CASSDGGTGFGNTIYF. The chain couples TRBV13 to TRBJ1-3; TRBD1 agrees at 9 bases. The junction had 9 bases not matched to a gene; V was cut back by 5 bases and J by 4 bases. The CDR3 extends over 16 amino acids. The germline V gene has CDR1 PRHDT and CDR2 FYEKMQ (reference sequence).

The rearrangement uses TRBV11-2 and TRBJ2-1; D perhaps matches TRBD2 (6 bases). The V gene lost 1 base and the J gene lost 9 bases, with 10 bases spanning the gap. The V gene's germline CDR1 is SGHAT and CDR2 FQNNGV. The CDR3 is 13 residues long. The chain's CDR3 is CASSLGGDREQFF. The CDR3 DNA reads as TGTGCCAGCAGCTTAGGGGGGGATCGTGAGCAGTTCTTC.

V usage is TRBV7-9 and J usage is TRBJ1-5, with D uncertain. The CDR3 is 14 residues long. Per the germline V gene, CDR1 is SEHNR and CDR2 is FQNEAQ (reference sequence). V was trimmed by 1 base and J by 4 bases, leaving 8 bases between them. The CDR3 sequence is CASSLGGENQPQHF. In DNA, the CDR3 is TGTGCCAGCAGCTTAGGCGGGGAAAATCAGCCCCAGCATTTT.

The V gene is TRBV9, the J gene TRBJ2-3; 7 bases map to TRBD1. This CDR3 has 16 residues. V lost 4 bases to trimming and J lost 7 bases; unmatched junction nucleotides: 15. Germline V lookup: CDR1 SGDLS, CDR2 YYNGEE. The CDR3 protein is CASSPVGGSLPHTQYF. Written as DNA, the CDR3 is TGTGCCAGCAGCCCAGTAGGGGGCTCCCTTCCTCATACGCAGTATTTT. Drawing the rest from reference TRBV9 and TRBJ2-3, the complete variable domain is DSGVTQTPKHLITATGQRVTLRCSPRSGDLSVYWYQQSLDQGLQFLIQYYNGEERAKGNILERFSAQQFPDLHSELNLSSLELGDSALYFCASSPVGGSLPHTQYFGPGTRLTVL.

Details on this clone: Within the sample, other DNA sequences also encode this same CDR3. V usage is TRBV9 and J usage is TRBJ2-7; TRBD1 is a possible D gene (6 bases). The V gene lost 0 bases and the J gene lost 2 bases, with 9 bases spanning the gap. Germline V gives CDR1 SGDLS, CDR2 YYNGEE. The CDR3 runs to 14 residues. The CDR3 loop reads CASSVAAGAYEQYF. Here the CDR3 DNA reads TGTGCCAGCAGCGTAGCAGCAGGGGCCTACGAGCAGTACTTC.

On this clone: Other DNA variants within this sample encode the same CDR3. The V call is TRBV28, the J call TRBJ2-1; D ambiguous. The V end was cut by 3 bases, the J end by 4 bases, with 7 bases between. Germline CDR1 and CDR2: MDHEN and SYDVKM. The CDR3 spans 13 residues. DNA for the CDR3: TGTGCCAGCAGTTTGCGCGGATACAATGAGCAGTTCTTC. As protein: CASSLRGYNEQFF.

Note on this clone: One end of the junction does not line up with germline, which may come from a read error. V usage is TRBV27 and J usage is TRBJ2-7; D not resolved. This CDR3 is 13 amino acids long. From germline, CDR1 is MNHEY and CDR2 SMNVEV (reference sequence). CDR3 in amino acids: CASSVRSSYERYF. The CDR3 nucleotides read TGTGCCAGCAGTGTCCGGAGCTCCTACGAGCGGTACTTC.

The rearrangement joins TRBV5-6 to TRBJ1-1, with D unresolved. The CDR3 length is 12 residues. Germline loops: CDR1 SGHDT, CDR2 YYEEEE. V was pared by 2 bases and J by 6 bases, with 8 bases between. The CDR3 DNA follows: TGTGCCAGCAGCTTTGGGTCCGCTGAAGCTTTCTTT. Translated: CASSFGSAEAFF.

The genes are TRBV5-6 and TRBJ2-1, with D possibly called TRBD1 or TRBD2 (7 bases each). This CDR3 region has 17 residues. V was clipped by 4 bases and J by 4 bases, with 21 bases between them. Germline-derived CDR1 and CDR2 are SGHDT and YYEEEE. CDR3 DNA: TGTGCCAGCAGCCCACACAGGGGAGGGTCCCCTTACAATGAGCAGTTCTTC. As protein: CASSPHRGGSPYNEQFF.

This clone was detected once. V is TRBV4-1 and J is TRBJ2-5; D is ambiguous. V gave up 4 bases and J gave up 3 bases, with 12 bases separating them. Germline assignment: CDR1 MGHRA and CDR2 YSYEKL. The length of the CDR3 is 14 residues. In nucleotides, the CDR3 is TGCGCCAGCAGCCTCGACCGGGCTGAAGAGACCCAGTACTTC. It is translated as CASSLDRAEETQYF.

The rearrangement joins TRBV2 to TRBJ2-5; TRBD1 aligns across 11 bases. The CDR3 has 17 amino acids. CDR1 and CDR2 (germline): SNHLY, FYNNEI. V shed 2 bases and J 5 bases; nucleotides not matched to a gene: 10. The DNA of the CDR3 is TGTGCCAGCAGTGAACGGACAGGGGGCCGGATAGAGGAGACCCAGTACTTC. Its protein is CASSERTGGRIEETQYF.

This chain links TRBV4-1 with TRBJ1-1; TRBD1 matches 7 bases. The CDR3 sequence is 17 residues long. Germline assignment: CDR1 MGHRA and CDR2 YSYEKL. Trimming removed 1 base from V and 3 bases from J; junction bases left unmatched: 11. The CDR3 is CASSQVLIGGGDTEAFF. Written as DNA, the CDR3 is TGCGCCAGCAGCCAAGTTTTGATAGGGGGCGGGGACACTGAAGCTTTCTTT.

CDR3 sequence reads: CASWGTGTYEQYF. DNA of the CDR3: TGTGCCAGCTGGGGGACAGGTACCTACGAGCAGTACTTC. The chain joins TRBV6-1 to TRBJ2-7; 8 bases map to TRBD1. V dropped 8 bases and J dropped 2; count of bases not matched to a gene: 5. Germline CDR1 is MNHNS and CDR2 is SASEGT. CDR3 size: 13 residues.